These 28 T cell receptor beta chains were sequenced from one sample in a study of preoperative IRX-2 immunotherapy in early breast cancer. As for treatment: preoperative locoregional IRX-2 cytokine immunotherapy. This table comes from immunoSEQ multiplex PCR, and its TCRdb copy is limited to in-frame clones, with some not included. The sample carries 90,000 to 100,000 clones, approximately 90% recorded once. Here the sequenced sample was tumor tissue, taken after IRX-2 immunotherapy. These TCRs come from a human donor with breast cancer.

The DNA for the CDR3 is TGCGCCAGCAGCTCACCCGGACAGGGAAGTATGCGCTACACCTTC. Its translation is CASSSPGQGSMRYTF. The rearrangement uses TRBV4-1 and TRBJ1-2; 8 bases align to TRBD1. Germline values: CDR1 MGHRA, CDR2 YSYEKL. The CDR3 contains 15 residues. J was trimmed by 9 bases and V by 5 bases; bases with no gene match: 14.

The genes are TRBV19 and TRBJ1-1, with a weak D call TRBD1 (6 bases). From germline, CDR1 is LNHDA and CDR2 SQIVND (reference sequence). The V end lost 7 bases, the J end lost 2 bases, and 17 bases lay between the germline ends. CDR3 length: 15 amino acids. Here the CDR3 reads CASTLGAMSNTEAFF. CDR3 coding DNA: TGTGCCAGTACCCTGGGGGCGATGAGTAACACTGAAGCTTTCTTT.

There are a few counts of this clone. V and J are TRBV15 and TRBJ2-7; 8 bases are shared with TRBD1. V shed 2 bases and J 1 base; nucleotides not matched to a gene: 1. Germline V gene lookup returns CDR1 LNHNV and CDR2 YYDKDF (reference sequence). This CDR3 spans 14 amino acids. The CDR3 sequence: CATSRTGGSYEQYF. The CDR3 coding sequence is TGTGCCACCAGCAGAACAGGGGGGTCCTACGAGCAGTACTTC.

This chain connects TRBV6-8 to TRBJ1-2; D unclear. CDR3 length: 13 residues. Germline lookup yields CDR1 MNHGY and CDR2 SAAAGT. The V end lost 0 bases, the J end lost 8 bases, and 10 bases lay between the germline ends. CDR3 in amino acids: CASSYSGRGGYTF. The CDR3 DNA follows: TGTGCCAGCAGTTACTCCGGGAGAGGCGGCTACACCTTC.

The V call is TRBV5-1, the J call TRBJ1-3; a possible D gene is TRBD1 (5 bases). CDR1 and CDR2 from the germline V gene are SGHRS and YFSETQ. Trimming removed 4 bases from V and 4 bases from J, with 18 bases in between. CDR3 size: 16 residues. The CDR3: CASSQLEGHRGNTIYF. The CDR3 DNA sequence: TGCGCCAGCAGCCAACTTGAAGGGCACAGGGGAAACACCATATATTTT.

The chain carries TRBV6-8 and TRBJ1-1; TRBD1 might be the D (5 bases). Trimming stripped 6 bases from V and 11 bases from J, with 19 bases between. The length of the CDR3 is 13 residues. Germline loops: CDR1 MNHGY, CDR2 SAAAGT. The CDR3, as DNA: TGTGCCAGCAGGCTAGAAGGTGAGGGGCTTGCTTTCTTT. This sequence encodes CASRLEGEGLAFF.

The chain is built from TRBV10-2 and TRBJ2-2; D unclear. Looked up from germline, CDR1 is WSHSY and CDR2 is SAAADI. CDR3 length: 14 residues. V was shortened by 0 bases and J by 6 bases, with 8 bases between the two germline ends. The CDR3 DNA is TGCGCCAGCAGTGAGTCGGGTCATGCCGGGGAGCTGTTTTTT. Translation: CASSESGHAGELFF.

A remark on this clone: This sample includes further DNA sequences coding for the same CDR3. This chain connects TRBV30 to TRBJ2-7; TRBD2 agrees at 7 bases. Trimming cost V 5 bases and J 0 bases; bases outside gene matches: 7. Germline V CDR1 and CDR2: GTSNPN, SVGIG (reference sequence). The CDR3 consists of 14 residues. The chain's CDR3 is CAWGPSGGSYEQYF. CDR3 nucleotides: TGTGCCTGGGGGCCTTCGGGAGGCTCCTACGAGCAGTACTTC.

V is TRBV6-4 and J is TRBJ1-2; 9 bases map to TRBD1. There are 15 residues in the CDR3. Germline CDR1 MRHNA, CDR2 SNTAGT. J was trimmed by 0 bases and V by 6 bases; bases with no gene match: 5. The DNA of the CDR3 is TGTGCCAGCAGCGCGGGACAGGGTTCTAACTATGGCTACACCTTC. Translated, it gives CASSAGQGSNYGYTF.

V and J are TRBV11-3 and TRBJ2-5; 9 bases map to TRBD2. CDR1 is SGHNT and CDR2 is YENEEA in the germline V gene. There are 16 residues in the CDR3. J gave up 5 bases and V 3 bases, and 10 bases lay outside the gene matches. As DNA, the CDR3 is TGTGCCAGCAGCTTGGCCAGAGCGGGGGGCTCGGAGACCCAGTACTTC. Its translation: CASSLARAGGSETQYF.

This chain joins TRBV6-8 and TRBJ1-2; D is uncertain. Germline V gives CDR1 MNHGY, CDR2 SAAAGT. This CDR3 contains 13 residues. Trimming cost V 5 bases and J 0 bases, with 7 bases left between them. The chain's CDR3 is CASSGTTNYGYTF. CDR3 nucleotides: TGTGCCAGCAGTGGTACGACTAACTATGGCTACACCTTC.

This clone was recorded only once. V is TRBV6-8 and J is TRBJ1-2; D may be TRBD1 (6 bases). This CDR3 region has 15 residues. Trimming removed 10 bases at V and 6 bases at J, with 24 bases between. The germline gives CDR1 MNHGY, CDR2 SAAAGT. CDR3 amino acids: CAINTGGGGKNGYTF. In DNA, the CDR3 is TGTGCCATCAACACTGGAGGGGGTGGGAAAAATGGCTACACCTTC.

The genes are TRBV18 and TRBJ1-4; a possible D gene is TRBD1 (5 bases). Germline CDR1 and CDR2: KGHSH and LQKENI. The ends were cut back, 0 bases at V and 8 bases at J, with 13 bases in the middle. This CDR3 has 15 residues. CDR3 protein: CASSPPGERAEKLFF. The CDR3, as DNA: TGTGCCAGCTCACCACCAGGGGAAAGGGCGGAAAAACTGTTTTTT.

The J gene is TRBJ1-5, the V gene TRBV28, with D perhaps matching TRBD1 (5 bases). This CDR3 spans 16 amino acids. Germline V gives CDR1 MDHEN, CDR2 SYDVKM. Trimming cost V 6 bases and J 2 bases, with 17 bases left between them. The CDR3 here is CASSFYGGMGNQPQHF. The CDR3 DNA is TGTGCCAGCAGCTTTTATGGGGGGATGGGCAATCAGCCCCAGCATTTT.

The chain combines TRBV6-8 with TRBJ2-2; TRBD1 matches 7 bases. This CDR3 has 15 residues. V was pared by 7 bases and J by 0 bases, with 5 bases of the junction left unmatched. Germline V CDR1 and CDR2: MNHGY, SAAAGT. The CDR3 DNA reads TGTGCCAGCACTAGGGGGCCCGCGAACACCGGGGAGCTGTTTTTT. Its protein product is CASTRGPANTGELFF.

V is TRBV29-1 and J is TRBJ1-2, with TRBD1 identical over 10 bases. The CDR3 totals 14 residues. CDR1 and CDR2 from the germline V gene are SQVTM and ANQGSEA. V lost 4 bases, J lost 4 bases, and 6 bases stayed unmatched. CDR3 amino acids: CSVGLRDRGYGYTF. The DNA for the CDR3 is TGCAGCGTTGGCCTCCGGGACAGGGGCTATGGCTACACCTTC.

The chain carries TRBV5-1 and TRBJ1-1; 9 bases fit TRBD1. CDR3 length equals 15 residues. The V gene's germline CDR1 is SGHRS and CDR2 YFSETQ. J gave up 3 bases and V 2 bases, and 5 bases lay outside the gene matches. The chain's CDR3 is CASSFNRGLDTEAFF. CDR3 in DNA: TGCGCCAGCAGCTTCAACAGGGGGCTTGACACTGAAGCTTTCTTT.

The CDR3 loop reads CASSLEPLGPTNQPQHF. CDR3 sequence (DNA): TGCGCCAGCAGCTTGGAACCCCTTGGCCCCACCAATCAGCCCCAGCATTTT. This chain links TRBV5-1 with TRBJ1-5; D remains ambiguous. The V end was cut by 0 bases, the J end by 3 bases, with 16 bases between. Germline V gives CDR1 SGHRS, CDR2 YFSETQ. The CDR3 covers 17 residues.

This clone was seen more than once but under ten times. The gene calls are TRBV25-1 and TRBJ1-3; weak D call: TRBD1 (5 bases). Germline CDR1 MGHDK, CDR2 SYGVNS. V was shortened by 3 bases and J by 0 bases, with 6 bases between the two germline ends. The CDR3 is 14 amino acids. CDR3 amino acids: CASSEQGSGNTIYF. CDR3 in DNA: TGTGCCAGCAGTGAGCAGGGCTCTGGAAACACCATATATTTT.

The V and J genes are TRBV14 and TRBJ2-2; maybe TRBD1 (6 bases). Trimming shortened V by 6 bases and J by 4 bases, and 12 bases separated the two germline ends. The CDR3 runs to 14 residues. Germline assignment: CDR1 SGHDN and CDR2 FVKESK. CDR3: CASRPGAATGELFF. CDR3 DNA sequence: TGTGCCAGCAGGCCAGGGGCGGCCACCGGGGAGCTGTTTTTT.

The gene calls are TRBV28 and TRBJ2-3; 13 bases map to TRBD2. The V and J ends lost 6 bases and 0 bases, in that order; junction bases with no gene match: 6. Germline V gene sequence: CDR1 MDHEN, CDR2 SYDVKM. CDR3 length: 17 amino acids. CDR3: CASSPRLAGGSTDTQYF. Written as DNA, the CDR3 is TGTGCCAGCAGCCCTCGACTAGCGGGAGGTAGCACAGATACGCAGTATTTT.

The J gene is TRBJ2-2, the V gene TRBV7-7; no clear D gene. The CDR3 runs to 14 residues. CDR1 and CDR2 from the germline V gene are SSHAT and FNYEAQ (reference sequence). The germline V and J ends were trimmed by 2 bases and 7 bases, with 11 bases remaining between them. This chain's CDR3 is CASSLFAGVGELFF. CDR3 coding DNA: TGTGCCAGCAGCTTATTTGCAGGAGTCGGGGAGCTGTTTTTT. Full variable domain (outside the CDR3, taken from reference TRBV7-7 and TRBJ2-2): GAGVSQSPRYKVTKRGQDVTLRCDPISSHATLYWYQQALGQGPEFLTYFNYEAQPDKSGLPSDRFSAERPEGSISTLTIQRTEQRDSAMYRCASSLFAGVGELFFGEGSRLTVL.

The rearrangement uses TRBV19 and TRBJ1-1, with D unresolved. V lost 5 bases and J lost 1, with 14 bases in between. The germline V gene encodes CDR1 LNHDA and CDR2 SQIVND (reference sequence). The CDR3 length is 15 residues. The CDR3 loop reads CASSLEGAPNTEAFF. CDR3 sequence (DNA): TGTGCCAGTAGTCTTGAAGGTGCTCCGAACACTGAAGCTTTCTTT. The variable domain in full, with the rest retrieved from reference TRBV19 and TRBJ1-1, is DGGITQSPKYLFRKEGQNVTLSCEQNLNHDAMYWYRQDPGQGLRLIYYSQIVNDFQKGDIAEGYSVSREKKESFPLTVTSAQKNPTAFYLCASSLEGAPNTEAFFGQGTRLTVV.

Remarks on this clone: One end of the junction does not line up with germline, which may come from a read error. The chain employs TRBV6-8 and TRBJ1-6; 12 bases match TRBD1. The CDR3 sequence is 16 residues long. CDR1 MNHGY and CDR2 SAAAGT come from the germline V gene. DNA for the CDR3: TGTGCCATCAGTGCCGGGACAGGGGGCGAAAATTCACCCCTCCACTTT. Residues: CAISAGTGGENSPLHF.

V gene TRBV15 combines with J gene TRBJ1-5; maybe TRBD1 (6 bases). This CDR3 spans 16 amino acids. Germline CDR1 is LNHNV and CDR2 is YYDKDF (reference sequence). V was cut by 1 base and J by 2 bases, with 12 bases left in between. The CDR3 loop reads CATSRVGGSGNQPQHF. CDR3 bases: TGTGCCACCAGCAGAGTTGGGGGCAGTGGCAATCAGCCCCAGCATTTT.

The sample holds a few counts of this clone. The chain joins TRBV28 to TRBJ1-5, with TRBD1 matching over 7 bases. The J segment lost 2 bases and the V segment lost 6 bases, leaving 4 bases of the junction unmatched. Germline V gene lookup returns CDR1 MDHEN and CDR2 SYDVKM. The CDR3 covers 14 residues. CDR3 coding DNA: TGTGCCAGCAGATACAGGGGTGGCAATCAGCCCCAGCATTTT. It codes for CASRYRGGNQPQHF.

The CDR3 sequence is CASRGGKWGNQPQHF. The CDR3 DNA reads TGTGCCAGCAGGGGAGGTAAATGGGGCAATCAGCCCCAGCATTTT. V usage is TRBV28 and J usage is TRBJ1-5, with D hard to call. The CDR3 runs 15 residues. Germline lookup yields CDR1 MDHEN and CDR2 SYDVKM. The V gene lost 6 bases and the J gene lost 2 bases, with 14 bases spanning the gap. Full variable domain (missing parts from reference TRBV28 and TRBJ1-5): DVKVTQSSRYLVKRTGEKVFLECVQDMDHENMFWYRQDPGLGLRLIYFSYDVKMKEKGDIPEGYSVSREKKERFSLILESASTNQTSMYLCASRGGKWGNQPQHFGDGTRLSIL.

The rearrangement links TRBV19 to TRBJ2-2, with TRBD1 matching over 10 bases. This CDR3 is built from 17 residues. V dropped 3 bases and J dropped 0; count of bases not matched to a gene: 4. Germline CDR1 LNHDA, CDR2 SQIVND (reference sequence). CDR3: CASSIRTGGTNTGELFF. As DNA, the CDR3 is TGTGCCAGTAGTATTAGGACAGGGGGAACGAACACCGGGGAGCTGTTTTTT.